Sequencing of this T cell receptor beta chain was carried out in a study of spatial heterogeneity in lung cancer. Study summary: Matched bulk RNA-seq gave a T cell module score that correlated strongly with tumor-region TCR transcript counts. Study-level points and caveats: In tumors, expanded intratumoral alpha and beta TCR counts tracked mutation counts.

This clonotype came up many times. The antigen remains undetermined. Since it is a stray read in a library aimed at alpha chains, this beta chain has a size that is not meaningful. Time point noted: sample taken at primary tumor resection. The cohort: some 70 early-stage, untreated non-small cell lung cancer patients. Every TCR cDNA molecule bore its own unique molecular identifier. Using its own MiXCR run on the 5' RACE reads, TCRdb lists one record per CDR3 protein. Altogether about 16,000 distinct CDR3 sequences are present, approximately 7% being singletons, with the ten largest covering roughly a fifth. The CDR3 has 15 amino acids. The V end was cut by 3 bases, the J end by 5 bases, with 16 bases between.

This chain links TRBV12-3 or TRBV12-4 with TRBJ1-1; TRBD1 is a possible D gene (6 bases). This sequence originates from a female donor with early-stage non-small cell lung cancer. The source material was lung tumor tissue, sampled at surgery. CDR3 coding DNA: TGTGCCAGCAGTTTGTCAGGGGCCAGGCGGACTGAAGCTTTCTTT. It encodes CASSLSGARRTEAFF.